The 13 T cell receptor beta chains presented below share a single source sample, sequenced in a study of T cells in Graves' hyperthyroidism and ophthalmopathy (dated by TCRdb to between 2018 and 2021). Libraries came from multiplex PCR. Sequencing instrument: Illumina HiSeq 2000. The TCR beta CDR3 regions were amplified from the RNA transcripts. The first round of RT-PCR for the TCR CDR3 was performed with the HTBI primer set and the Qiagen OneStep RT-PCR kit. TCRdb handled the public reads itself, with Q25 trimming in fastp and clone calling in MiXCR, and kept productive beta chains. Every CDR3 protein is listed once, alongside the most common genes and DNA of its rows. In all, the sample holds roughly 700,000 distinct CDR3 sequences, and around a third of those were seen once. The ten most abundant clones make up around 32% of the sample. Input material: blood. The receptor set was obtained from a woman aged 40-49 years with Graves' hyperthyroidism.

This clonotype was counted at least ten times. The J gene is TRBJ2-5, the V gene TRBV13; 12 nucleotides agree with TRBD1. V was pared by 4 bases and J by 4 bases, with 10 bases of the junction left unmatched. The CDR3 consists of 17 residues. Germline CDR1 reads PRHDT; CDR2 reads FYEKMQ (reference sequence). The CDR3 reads CASSSYRDRGLGETQYF. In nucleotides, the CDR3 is TGTGCCAGCAGCTCGTACCGGGACAGGGGGCTCGGAGAGACCCAGTACTTC.

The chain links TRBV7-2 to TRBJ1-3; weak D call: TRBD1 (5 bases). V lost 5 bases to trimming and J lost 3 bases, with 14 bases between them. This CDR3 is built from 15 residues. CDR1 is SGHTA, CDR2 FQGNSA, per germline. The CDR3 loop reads CASSRDRTYGNTIYF. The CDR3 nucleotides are TGTGCCAGCAGCCGGGACCGCACCTATGGAAACACCATATATTTT.

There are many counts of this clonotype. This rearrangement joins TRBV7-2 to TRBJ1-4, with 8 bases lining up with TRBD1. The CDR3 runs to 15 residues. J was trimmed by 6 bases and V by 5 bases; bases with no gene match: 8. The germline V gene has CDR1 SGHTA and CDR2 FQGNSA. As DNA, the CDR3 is TGTGCCAGCAGCACCTACAGGGGGGTTGATGAAAAACTGTTTTTT. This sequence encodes CASSTYRGVDEKLFF. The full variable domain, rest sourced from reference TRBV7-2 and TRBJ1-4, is GAGVSQSPSNKVTEKGKDVELRCDPISGHTALYWYRQSLGQGLEFLIYFQGNSAPDKSGLPSDRFSAERTGGSVSTLTIQRTQQEDSAVYLCASSTYRGVDEKLFFGSGTQLSVL.

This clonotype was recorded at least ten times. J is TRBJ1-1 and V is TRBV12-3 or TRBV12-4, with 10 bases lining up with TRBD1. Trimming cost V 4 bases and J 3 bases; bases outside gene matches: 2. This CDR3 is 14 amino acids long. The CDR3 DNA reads TGTGCCAGCAGTTGGACAGGGGGTGACACTGAAGCTTTCTTT. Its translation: CASSWTGGDTEAFF.

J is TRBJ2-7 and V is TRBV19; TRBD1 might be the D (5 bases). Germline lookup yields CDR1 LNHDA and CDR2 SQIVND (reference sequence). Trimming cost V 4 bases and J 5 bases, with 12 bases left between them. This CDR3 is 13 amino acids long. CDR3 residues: CASSTGIRNEQYF. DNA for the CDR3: TGTGCCAGTAGTACAGGGATTCGGAACGAGCAGTACTTC.

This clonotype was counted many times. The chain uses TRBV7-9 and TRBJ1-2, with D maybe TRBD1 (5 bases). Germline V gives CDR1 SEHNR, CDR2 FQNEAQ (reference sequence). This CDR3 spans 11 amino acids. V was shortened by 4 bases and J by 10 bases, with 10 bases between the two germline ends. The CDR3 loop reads CASSSRQLYTF. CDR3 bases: TGTGCCAGCAGCTCCCGACAGCTCTACACCTTC.

CDR3 sequence (DNA): TGCAGCAGTACGGGCCAGAGGAAAGACGAGCAGTACTTC. Translation gives CSSTGQRKDEQYF. The rearrangement links TRBV29-1 to TRBJ2-7; unclear D gene. This CDR3 contains 13 residues. From germline, CDR1 is SQVTM and CDR2 ANQGSEA. Between the trimmed V and J ends, which lost 8 bases and 5 bases, there was a span of 19 bases.

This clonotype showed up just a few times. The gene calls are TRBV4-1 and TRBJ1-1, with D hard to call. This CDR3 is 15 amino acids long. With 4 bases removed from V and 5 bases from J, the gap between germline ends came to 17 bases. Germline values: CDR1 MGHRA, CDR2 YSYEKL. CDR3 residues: CASSRSSLLETEAFF. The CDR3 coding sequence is TGCGCCAGCAGCCGTTCCTCCCTACTGGAGACTGAAGCTTTCTTT.

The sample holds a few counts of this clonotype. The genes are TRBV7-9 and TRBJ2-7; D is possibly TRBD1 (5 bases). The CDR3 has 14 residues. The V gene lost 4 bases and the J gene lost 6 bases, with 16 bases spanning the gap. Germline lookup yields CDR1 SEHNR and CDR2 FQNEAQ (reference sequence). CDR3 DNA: TGTGCCAGCAGCTCCCAGGGCTCTAGTGGCGAGCAGTACTTC. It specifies CASSSQGSSGEQYF.

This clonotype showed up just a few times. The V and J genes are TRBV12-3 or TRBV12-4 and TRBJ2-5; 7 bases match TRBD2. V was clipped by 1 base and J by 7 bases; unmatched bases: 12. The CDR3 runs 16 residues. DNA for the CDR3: TGTGCCAGCAGTTTAGGGGGGGGTCTCCGCGGGTGGACCCAGTACTTC. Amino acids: CASSLGGGLRGWTQYF.

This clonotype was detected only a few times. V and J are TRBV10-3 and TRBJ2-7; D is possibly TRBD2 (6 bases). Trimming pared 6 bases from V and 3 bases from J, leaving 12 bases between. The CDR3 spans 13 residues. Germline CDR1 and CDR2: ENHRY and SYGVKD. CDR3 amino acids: CAISGGQDYEQYF. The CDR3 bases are TGTGCCATCAGCGGAGGGCAGGACTACGAGCAGTACTTC.

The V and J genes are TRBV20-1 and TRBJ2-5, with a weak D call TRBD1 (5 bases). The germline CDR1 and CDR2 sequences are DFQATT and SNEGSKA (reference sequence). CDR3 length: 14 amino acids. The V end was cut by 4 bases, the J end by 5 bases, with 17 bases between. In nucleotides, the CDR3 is TGCAGTGCTATGGGGCTGAGTCGCCGCGAGACCCAGTACTTC. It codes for CSAMGLSRRETQYF.

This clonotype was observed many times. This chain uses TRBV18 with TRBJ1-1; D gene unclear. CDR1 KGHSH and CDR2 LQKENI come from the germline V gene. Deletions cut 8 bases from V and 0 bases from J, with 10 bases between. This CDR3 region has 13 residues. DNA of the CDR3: TGTGCCAGCAGCCCAGATTTGAACACTGAAGCTTTCTTT. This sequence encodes CASSPDLNTEAFF.